These T cell receptor beta chains were read from a single sample in a study of shared clonotypes between healthy human individuals. Assay used: immunoSEQ multiplex PCR; TCRdb lists only in-frame clones, some missing. Of hundreds of thousands of clones in the sample, 90% to 95% were seen once. Material: naive CD8+ T cells sorted from blood. The receptors stem from a man aged 25 to 45 in good health. Each CDR3 is given with its conserved first and last residue. The D gene is left open where the match is weak. Expanded clones are given a class, and other clones once, few, many or no size at all.

d_call | j_call | v_call | clone_size | cdr3_aa | cdr3_nt
TRBD1 | TRBJ2-7 | TRBV4-1 | . | CASRGDSSYEQYF | TGCGCCAGCAGGGGGGACAGCAGCTACGAGCAGTACTTC
TRBD2 | TRBJ2-3 | TRBV5-4 | . | CASSAGSGGVLRGTQYF | TGTGCCAGCAGCGCCGGATCTGGAGGGGTGCTGCGGGGGACGCAGTATTTT
. | TRBJ2-7 | TRBV29-1 | few | CSVGGAPTYEQYF | TGCAGCGTTGGCGGGGCCCCAACCTACGAGCAGTACTTC
TRBD2 | TRBJ2-3 | TRBV29-1 | . | CSELAGDATQYF | TGCAGTGAACTAGCGGGAGATGCGACGCAGTATTTT
. | TRBJ2-7 | TRBV21-1 | . | CASKAKAIRSYEQYF | TGTGCCAGCAAAGCAAAAGCGATTCGATCCTACGAGCAGTACTTC
. | TRBJ1-1 | TRBV5-4 | . | CASRLRPGWNTEAFF | TGTGCCAGCAGACTGAGGCCGGGGTGGAACACTGAAGCTTTCTTT
. | TRBJ2-6 | TRBV11-3 | . | CASSLPLSGANVLTF | TGTGCCAGCAGCTTACCCCTCTCTGGGGCCAACGTCCTGACTTTC
TRBD1 | TRBJ1-5 | TRBV28 | once | CASTNRGSNQPQHF | TGTGCCAGCACCAACAGGGGTAGCAATCAGCCCCAGCATTTT
TRBD2 | TRBJ2-7 | TRBV18 | . | CASSPDGNSGRTYEQYF | TGTGCCAGCTCACCAGATGGAAATAGCGGGAGGACCTACGAGCAGTACTTC
. | TRBJ2-7 | TRBV5-4 | . | CASSLFPSGGYEQYF | TGTGCCAGCAGCTTGTTCCCGTCGGGCGGCTACGAGCAGTACTTC
. | TRBJ2-5 | TRBV7-9 | . | CASSRQETQYF | TGTGCCAGCAGCCGACAGGAGACCCAGTACTTC
. | TRBJ1-4 | TRBV5-6 | . | CASSLPRVEGTNEKLFF | TGTGCCAGCAGCCTTCCCAGGGTTGAGGGAACTAATGAAAAACTGTTTTTT
. | TRBJ2-3 | TRBV15 | . | CATEVGFSQYF | TGTGCCACTGAGGTCGGATTTTCGCAGTATTTT
. | TRBJ2-2 | TRBV25-1 | few | CASSGPELFF | TGTGCCAGCAGTGGCCCGGAGCTGTTTTTT
. | TRBJ1-1 | TRBV14 | . | CASSQAGLGVTEAFF | TGTGCCAGCAGCCAAGCTGGCCTCGGGGTCACTGAAGCTTTCTTT
TRBD1 | TRBJ2-1 | TRBV4-3 | . | CASSQVADRYNEQFF | TGCGCCAGCAGCCAAGTTGCGGACAGGTACAATGAGCAGTTCTTC
TRBD1 | TRBJ2-7 | TRBV4-1 | once | CASSQEGGQGTYEQYF | TGCGCCAGCAGCCAAGAGGGTGGACAGGGGACCTACGAGCAGTACTTC
. | TRBJ2-7 | TRBV7-8 | . | CASSLRRDAYEQYF | TGTGCCAGCAGCTTACGGCGGGATGCCTACGAGCAGTACTTC
. | TRBJ2-7 | TRBV10-3 | . | CATGSGYEQYF | TGTGCCACGGGTAGTGGTTACGAGCAGTACTTC
TRBD1 | TRBJ2-7 | TRBV28 | . | CASRATQGDLTYEQYF | TGTGCCAGCAGAGCGACACAGGGGGACCTAACCTACGAGCAGTACTTC
. | TRBJ2-3 | TRBV30 | . | CAWHTWPTRGNTQYF | TGTGCCTGGCACACTTGGCCTACGAGGGGGAATACGCAGTATTTT
. | TRBJ1-2 | TRBV28 | . | CASSFDGWRGYTF | TGTGCCAGCAGTTTTGATGGGTGGCGTGGCTACACCTTC
. | TRBJ1-1 | TRBV7-6 | . | CASSFPLGGPAEGEAFF | TGTGCCAGCAGCTTCCCACTCGGGGGGCCGGCCGAGGGGGAAGCTTTCTTT
. | TRBJ2-1 | TRBV27 | . | CASSLIGHYNEQFF | TGTGCCAGCAGTTTAATCGGCCATTACAATGAGCAGTTCTTC
TRBD2 | TRBJ2-7 | TRBV29-1 | . | CSVEGTSGTGGEQYF | TGCAGCGTTGAGGGGACTAGCGGGACGGGAGGCGAGCAGTACTTC